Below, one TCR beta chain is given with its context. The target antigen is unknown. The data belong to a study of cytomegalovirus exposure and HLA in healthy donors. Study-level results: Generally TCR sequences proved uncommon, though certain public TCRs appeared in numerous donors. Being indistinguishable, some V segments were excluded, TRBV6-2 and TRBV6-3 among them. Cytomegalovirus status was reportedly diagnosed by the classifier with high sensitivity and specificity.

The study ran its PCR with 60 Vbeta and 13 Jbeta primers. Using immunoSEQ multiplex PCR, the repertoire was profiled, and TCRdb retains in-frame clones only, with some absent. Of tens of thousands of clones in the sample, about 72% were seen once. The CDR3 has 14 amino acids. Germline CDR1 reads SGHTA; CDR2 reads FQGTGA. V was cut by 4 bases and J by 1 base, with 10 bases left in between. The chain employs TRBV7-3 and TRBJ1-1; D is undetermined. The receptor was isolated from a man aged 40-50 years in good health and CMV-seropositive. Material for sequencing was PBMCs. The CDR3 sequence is CASSSGLPNTEAFF. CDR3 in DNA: TGTGCCAGCAGCTCAGGACTGCCGAACACTGAAGCTTTCTTT.